This is a list of T cell receptor beta chains from one sample in a study of OX40 agonist ivuxolimab in advanced cancers. The assay was immunoSEQ multiplex PCR, and TCRdb's table has in-frame clones only and misses some. The profile shows over 60,000 clones, 94% of them singletons. The sample consisted of CD4+ or CD8+ T cells sorted from blood, taken in a trial of the OX40 agonist ivuxolimab. The receptors come from an adult with an advanced solid tumor such as melanoma, head and neck, liver or kidney cancer. The CDR3 runs from the conserved cysteine through the conserved F or W.

length	V	J	CDR3
15	TRBV4-3	TRBJ2-7	CASSPTGGLSYEQYF
14	TRBV19	TRBJ1-1	CASSIVGVLTEAFF
15	TRBV7-6	TRBJ1-1	CASSLGGTANTEAFF
15	TRBV7-7	TRBJ2-2	CASSPLGPAPGELFF
12	TRBV27	TRBJ2-5	CASRDFQETQYF
15	TRBV13	TRBJ2-7	CASSPTDNDPYEQYF
15	TRBV9	TRBJ1-6	CASSVGHRDNSPLHF
13	TRBV7-9	TRBJ1-2	CASSWDNWYGYTF
14	TRBV30	TRBJ1-1	CAWSVIKIEAEAFF
11	TRBV6-1	TRBJ1-1	CASSVGTEAFF
15	TRBV4-3	TRBJ2-7	CASSQERKRSYEQYF
12	TRBV4-1	TRBJ2-1	CASSQAQNEQFF
18	TRBV25-1	TRBJ1-2	CASSEYSRGKGQDEGYTF
16	TRBV27	TRBJ2-1	CASSFEAGRGYNEQFF
12	TRBV29-1	TRBJ1-1	CSVPLGNTEAFF
15	TRBV7-2	TRBJ1-2	CASSLVALGGAGYTF
16	TRBV4-3	TRBJ2-3	CASSQGGGQGTNTQYF
18	TRBV27	TRBJ2-3	CASSIISPGSGGQDTQYF
15	TRBV19	TRBJ1-5	CASSIGGDSNQPQHF
17	TRBV10-3	TRBJ2-6	CASTRGDNPPGANVLTF
14	TRBV29-1	TRBJ1-5	CSVEGGAGNQPQHF
14	TRBV28	TRBJ2-5	CASSLRREIETQYF
16	TRBV5-1	TRBJ2-3	CASSLEGTHPADTQYF
15	TRBV6-5	TRBJ2-5	CASSYTSGVQETQYF
14	TRBV28	TRBJ1-1	CASSPDRTYTEAFF